This T cell receptor beta chain originates from a study of control samples from healthy donors and cancer patients. The protocol was immunoSEQ multiplex PCR, while the TCRdb copy is restricted to in-frame clones and leaves out a portion. Of 65,000 to 80,000 clones detected, around 90% appear once; the ten largest clones hold roughly 2%. The V gene end was trimmed by 1 base and the J gene end by 4 bases; junction bases not matched to a gene: 2. Per the germline V gene, CDR1 is SEHNR and CDR2 is FQNEAQ (reference sequence). This CDR3 contains 15 residues. The rearrangement links TRBV7-9 to TRBJ2-4; the match to TRBD2 covers 9 bases. The sequenced material came from PBMCs. This TCR came from a woman in her fifties or sixties with head and neck cancer. Here the CDR3 reads CASSLGLAAKNIQYF. CDR3 coding DNA: TGTGCCAGCAGCTTAGGACTAGCGGCAAAAAACATTCAGTACTTC.